These T cell receptor beta chains were read from a single sample in a study of tumor and adjacent non-tumor tissue in lung cancer. Using its own MiXCR run on the multiplex PCR reads, TCRdb lists one record per CDR3 protein. The top ten clones hold around 19% of a sample with 85,000 to 100,000 distinct CDR3 sequences, about 67% of them seen once. Sequenced sample: lung tumor tissue. The receptors originated from a man between 60 and 70 years old with non-small cell lung cancer. The CDR3 runs from the conserved cysteine through the conserved F or W. The order of the fields is V gene, clone size, D gene, J gene, CDR3 protein, CDR3 DNA. A D gene is named only where the DNA matches it firmly. Rows may omit the clone size; those that give it use once, few, many or a size class.

v_call: TRBV6-5
clone_size: few
d_call: TRBD1
j_call: TRBJ2-3
cdr3_aa: CASSYGTVRADTQYF
cdr3_nt: TGTGCCAGCAGTTACGGGACAGTACGCGCAGATACGCAGTATTTT

v_call: TRBV6-2/TRBV6-3
clone_size: medium-sized
d_call: TRBD2
j_call: TRBJ2-2
cdr3_aa: CASSPLARGSGELFF
cdr3_nt: TGTGCCAGCAGCCCACTAGCGCGAGGGTCCGGGGAGCTGTTTTTT

v_call: TRBV6-6
clone_size: -
d_call: TRBD1
j_call: TRBJ2-6
cdr3_aa: CASRYGTGAGANVLTF
cdr3_nt: TGTGCCAGCAGATACGGGACAGGGGCTGGGGCCAACGTCCTGACTTTC

v_call: TRBV12-3/TRBV12-4
clone_size: many
d_call: -
j_call: TRBJ1-1
cdr3_aa: CASSLAMNTEAFF
cdr3_nt: TGTGCCAGCAGTTTGGCCATGAACACTGAAGCTTTCTTT

v_call: TRBV11-3
clone_size: few
d_call: TRBD2
j_call: TRBJ2-1
cdr3_aa: CASSFGRLAGGPDEQFF
cdr3_nt: TGTGCCAGCAGCTTCGGACGACTAGCGGGAGGGCCGGATGAGCAGTTCTTC

v_call: TRBV5-6
clone_size: -
d_call: TRBD1
j_call: TRBJ1-2
cdr3_aa: CASSLLDRFYGNTF
cdr3_nt: TGTGCCAGCAGCTTATTGGACAGGTTCTATGGGAACACCTTC

v_call: TRBV6-2/TRBV6-3
clone_size: medium-sized
d_call: -
j_call: TRBJ2-1
cdr3_aa: CASSLRLDGEQFF
cdr3_nt: TGTGCCAGCAGCCTCCGCTTAGACGGTGAGCAGTTCTTC

v_call: TRBV13
clone_size: -
d_call: TRBD2
j_call: TRBJ2-3
cdr3_aa: CASSINGLAGGLLTDTQYF
cdr3_nt: TGTGCCAGCAGCATAAACGGACTAGCGGGGGGGCTACTCACAGATACGCAGTATTTT

v_call: TRBV6-6
clone_size: -
d_call: TRBD2
j_call: TRBJ2-7
cdr3_aa: CASMRGLAGDSYERYF
cdr3_nt: TGTGCCAGCATGAGGGGGCTAGCGGGAGATTCCTACGAGCGGTACTTC

v_call: TRBV4-1
clone_size: -
d_call: -
j_call: TRBJ2-1
cdr3_aa: CASSQDSGSERGSGEQFF
cdr3_nt: TGTGCCAGCAGCCAAGATTCGGGTTCTGAGCGAGGCTCTGGTGAGCAGTTCTTC

v_call: TRBV4-1
clone_size: -
d_call: -
j_call: TRBJ2-7
cdr3_aa: CPSSQAGMAGYEQYF
cdr3_nt: TGCCCCAGCAGCCAAGCCGGGATGGCCGGCTACGAGCAGTACTTC

v_call: TRBV6-1
clone_size: many
d_call: TRBD1
j_call: TRBJ2-5
cdr3_aa: CASTATGGWETQYF
cdr3_nt: TGTGCCAGCACTGCGACAGGGGGCTGGGAGACCCAGTACTTC

v_call: TRBV29-1
clone_size: -
d_call: -
j_call: TRBJ2-5
cdr3_aa: CSVPPGETRYF
cdr3_nt: TGCAGCGTCCCCCCGGGGGAGACCCGGTACTTC

v_call: TRBV6-6
clone_size: -
d_call: TRBD2
j_call: TRBJ2-2
cdr3_aa: CASSYSELAGQNAGELFF
cdr3_nt: TGTGCCAGCAGTTACTCAGAACTAGCGGGACAGAACGCCGGGGAGCTGTTTTTT

v_call: TRBV4-1
clone_size: -
d_call: -
j_call: TRBJ2-1
cdr3_aa: CASSQDSSREAYEQFF
cdr3_nt: TGCGCCAGCAGCCAAGATAGTAGCAGGGAGGCTTATGAGCAGTTCTTC

v_call: TRBV6-2/TRBV6-3
clone_size: -
d_call: -
j_call: TRBJ2-7
cdr3_aa: CVSRTGVTYEQYF
cdr3_nt: TGTGTCAGCAGAACAGGAGTGACCTATGAGCAGTACTTC

v_call: TRBV29-1
clone_size: medium-sized
d_call: -
j_call: TRBJ1-2
cdr3_aa: CSADRDGYTF
cdr3_nt: TGCAGCGCAGACCGGGATGGCTACACCTTC

v_call: TRBV12-3/TRBV12-4
clone_size: many
d_call: -
j_call: TRBJ1-3
cdr3_aa: CASRGAGNTIYF
cdr3_nt: TGTGCCAGCAGGGGAGCTGGAAACACCATATATTTT

v_call: TRBV20-1
clone_size: -
d_call: -
j_call: TRBJ2-3
cdr3_aa: CSASMGAFTDTQYF
cdr3_nt: TGCAGTGCTAGTATGGGGGCCTTCACAGATACGCAGTATTTT

v_call: TRBV29-1
clone_size: -
d_call: TRBD2
j_call: TRBJ2-7
cdr3_aa: CSVRLAGGGCEQYF
cdr3_nt: TGCAGCGTTAGGCTAGCGGGAGGTGGGTGCGAGCAGTACTTC

v_call: TRBV6-6
clone_size: -
d_call: -
j_call: TRBJ2-6
cdr3_aa: CASNLPLSGANVLTF
cdr3_nt: TGTGCCAGCAACCTCCCGCTTTCCGGGGCCAACGTCTTGACTTTC

v_call: TRBV18
clone_size: once
d_call: -
j_call: TRBJ2-4
cdr3_aa: CASSPNPWGKNIQYF
cdr3_nt: TGTGCCAGCTCACCAAACCCCTGGGGCAAAAACATTCAGTACTTC

v_call: TRBV4-1
clone_size: -
d_call: TRBD2
j_call: TRBJ2-5
cdr3_aa: CASSQDREAGVETQYF
cdr3_nt: TGTGCCAGCAGCCAAGATCGGGAAGCGGGGGTAGAGACCCAGTACTTC

v_call: TRBV25-1
clone_size: -
d_call: -
j_call: TRBJ1-3
cdr3_aa: CASSEGTAPGNTIYF
cdr3_nt: TGTGCCAGCAGTGAAGGGACGGCCCCTGGAAACACCATATATTTT

v_call: TRBV15
clone_size: -
d_call: TRBD2
j_call: TRBJ2-1
cdr3_aa: CATSRDAITSGDYNEHFF
cdr3_nt: TGTGCCACCAGCAGAGATGCCATAACTAGCGGGGACTACAATGAGCACTTCTTC

v_call: TRBV7-8
clone_size: -
d_call: -
j_call: TRBJ2-5
cdr3_aa: CANSKNSNSGETHYF
cdr3_nt: TGTGCCAACAGCAAGAATTCGAACAGTGGGGAGACCCACTACTTC

v_call: TRBV11-2
clone_size: once
d_call: -
j_call: TRBJ2-5
cdr3_aa: CASRPCGQETQYF
cdr3_nt: TGTGCGAGCAGACCCTGCGGCCAAGAGACCCAGTACTTC

v_call: TRBV6-1
clone_size: many
d_call: -
j_call: TRBJ2-3
cdr3_aa: CASSKNTDTQYF
cdr3_nt: TGTGCCAGCAGTAAAAACACAGATACGCAGTATTTT

v_call: TRBV7-9
clone_size: -
d_call: TRBD1
j_call: TRBJ1-2
cdr3_aa: CASSSQGAIDHGYTF
cdr3_nt: TGTGCCAGCAGCTCACAGGGGGCCATAGACCATGGCTATACCTTC